The next 27 T cell receptor beta chains were all read from a single sample in a study of blood T cells in healthy people across ages. A sample-barcoded 5' primer and a J-beta primer mix were used in a second PCR of roughly 7 to 11 cycles. Each CDR3 protein is one row after TCRdb ran MiXCR on the 5' RACE reads. The sample yields around 870,000 distinct CDR3 sequences, around 26% seen once. The source material was blood. Source of these receptors: a woman older than 75 in good health.

This clonotype has ten or more counts. The chain carries TRBV18 and TRBJ2-1, with a weak D call TRBD1 (7 bases). The V gene lost 1 base and the J gene lost 4 bases, with 14 bases spanning the gap. The CDR3 is 16 amino acids. Germline V gives CDR1 KGHSH, CDR2 LQKENI. CDR3 residues: CASSPLRGVGYNEQFF. CDR3 nucleotide sequence: TGTGCCAGCTCACCACTCAGGGGGGTAGGATACAATGAGCAGTTCTTC.

The chain joins TRBV6-2 or TRBV6-3 to TRBJ1-2, with a possible D match to TRBD1 (5 bases). V was trimmed by 2 bases and J by 3 bases, leaving 19 bases between them. This CDR3 has 17 amino acids. Germline V gene data show CDR1 as MNHEY and CDR2 as SVGEGT. The CDR3 here is CASSYGDAEEDYYGYTF. CDR3 bases: TGTGCCAGCAGTTACGGGGACGCTGAGGAGGATTACTATGGCTACACCTTC.

This rearrangement joins TRBV6-6 to TRBJ1-6; TRBD1 is a possible D gene (6 bases). V shed 0 bases and J shed 9 bases, with 12 bases lying between them. The germline CDR1 and CDR2 sequences are MNHNY and SVGAGI (reference sequence). CDR3 size: 15 residues. Written as DNA, the CDR3 is TGTGCCAGCAGTTACTCAAGGGGAGGGGGTTCACCCCTCCACTTT. It translates to CASSYSRGGGSPLHF.

In its sample, this clonotype was seen many times. J is TRBJ2-7 and V is TRBV6-6; 7 bases map to TRBD2. Unmatched junction bases numbered 9, after V lost 5 bases and J lost 2 bases. CDR1 MNHNY and CDR2 SVGAGI come from the germline V gene (reference sequence). CDR3 length: 15 amino acids. The CDR3 DNA reads as TGTGCCAGCAGTCCCTGGGGGGGTTCAACCTACGAGCAGTACTTC. Protein sequence: CASSPWGGSTYEQYF.

Of note for this clonotype: It may be a read error: a sequence one base away is much more abundant. This chain links TRBV6-6 with TRBJ2-7, with a tentative D call TRBD1 (6 bases). The germline CDR1 and CDR2 sequences are MNHNY and SVGAGI (reference sequence). This CDR3 has 14 amino acids. In DNA form, the CDR3 reads TGTGCCAGCAGTTCCAGGCCCCAAGCAGGGGAGCTGTACTTC. This gives the protein CASSSRPQAGELYF.

To note about this clonotype: A much larger clonotype is one base distant, so this may be a read error. This rearrangement joins TRBV24-1 to TRBJ2-3; D tentatively reads TRBD1 or TRBD2 (5 bases each). Germline V gene sequence: CDR1 KGHDR, CDR2 SFDVKD. This CDR3 region has 15 residues. The CDR3 nucleotides are TGTGCCACCTGTGACTACGGGGACCTCACAGATACGCAGTATTTT. Its protein is CATCDYGDLTDTQYF.

This clonotype was detected once. A clone one base away is much larger, so this may be a read error. The chain combines TRBV2 with TRBJ2-3, with D uncertain. V lost 6 bases, J lost 2 bases, and 21 bases lay in between. Looked up from germline, CDR1 is SNHLY and CDR2 is FYNNEI. The CDR3 is 17 amino acids. The CDR3 DNA follows: TGTGCCAGCAGCAATCTCCGGAGTAACAAGGACACAGATACGCAGTATTTT. It translates to CASSNLRSNKDTDTQYF. The whole variable domain, remainder taken from reference TRBV2 and TRBJ2-3, is EPEVTQTPSHQVTQMGQEVILRCVPISNHLYFYWYRQILGQKVEFLVSFYNNEISEKSEIFDDQFSVERPDGSNFTLKIRSTKLEDSAMYFCASSNLRSNKDTDTQYFGPGTRLTVL.

This clonotype came up a few times. Being one base from a much bigger clone, this may be a read error. The chain uses TRBV11-2 and TRBJ2-5; no definite D call. CDR1 is SGHAT, CDR2 FQNNGV, per germline. Trimming stripped 2 bases from V and 7 bases from J, with 5 bases between. This CDR3 is 11 amino acids long. The CDR3 DNA reads as TGTGCCAGCAGCTTAAGGAGGACCCAGTACTTC. This codes for CASSLRRTQYF.

The sample holds many counts of this clonotype. The chain recombines TRBV7-2 with TRBJ2-1, with 9 bases fitting TRBD1. The J segment lost 9 bases and the V segment lost 0 bases, leaving 6 bases of the junction unmatched. CDR1 and CDR2 from the germline V gene are SGHTA and FQGNSA. There are 15 residues in the CDR3. CDR3 in amino acids: CASSLAGQGTGEQFF. CDR3 nucleotides: TGTGCCAGCAGCTTAGCGGGACAGGGAACGGGTGAGCAGTTCTTC.

With regard to this clonotype: The final CDR3 position lacks the conserved phenylalanine or tryptophan, pointing to a likely read error. This sequence joins TRBV9 and TRBJ1-6; the D gene is possibly TRBD1 (5 bases). The CDR3 contains 15 residues. Germline-derived CDR1 and CDR2 are SGDLS and YYNGEE. The CDR3 spells CAGSVATALNSPLHL. The CDR3 DNA follows: TGTGCCGGCAGCGTAGCGACAGCACTAAATTCACCCCTCCACTTG.

This clonotype was recorded a few times. The chain couples TRBV3-1 to TRBJ2-3; 12 bases align to TRBD2. This CDR3 comprises 17 residues. Germline V gene lookup returns CDR1 LGHDT and CDR2 YNNKEL (reference sequence). V shed 1 base, J shed 3 bases, and the junction held 5 bases outside the gene matches. CDR3 DNA sequence: TGTGCCAGCAGCCAAGGACTAGCGGGGGCAGGGACAGATACGCAGTATTTT. Its protein is CASSQGLAGAGTDTQYF.

The gene calls are TRBV7-8 and TRBJ2-5; D ambiguous. The CDR3 is 16 amino acids. Per the germline V gene, CDR1 is SGHVS and CDR2 is FQNEAQ. V was shortened by 1 base and J by 2 bases, with 14 bases between the two germline ends. The CDR3 DNA follows: TGTGCCAGCAGCTTAGACGAGAGAAGACGACAAGAGACCCAGTACTTC. Residues: CASSLDERRRQETQYF.

There are a few counts of this clonotype. V is TRBV5-1 and J is TRBJ2-5, with D unclear. The V gene lost 1 base and the J gene lost 3 bases, with 4 bases spanning the gap. Germline V gene sequence: CDR1 SGHRS, CDR2 YFSETQ. The CDR3 totals 12 residues. The CDR3 is CASSLKEETQYF. CDR3 DNA sequence: TGCGCCAGCAGCTTGAAAGAAGAGACCCAGTACTTC.

Many counts were recorded for this clonotype. The chain is built from TRBV5-1 and TRBJ2-3; weak D call: TRBD1 (5 bases). Germline CDR1 SGHRS, CDR2 YFSETQ. The V end lost 1 base, the J end lost 3 bases, and 9 bases lay between the germline ends. The CDR3 extends over 14 amino acids. DNA for the CDR3: TGCGCCAGCAGCTTGTATAGGGGAACAGATACGCAGTATTTT. Protein sequence: CASSLYRGTDTQYF.

This clonotype appeared many times. The chain combines TRBV20-1 with TRBJ2-1; D perhaps matches TRBD2 (12 bases). Germline CDR1 and CDR2: DFQATT and SNEGSKA (reference sequence). Trimming removed 6 bases from V and 8 bases from J, with 29 bases in between. The CDR3 runs to 17 residues. CDR3 nucleotides: TGCAGTGCCCCGGGGACAGGGGGGACTAGCGGGCGCGATGAGCAGTTCTTC. It encodes CSAPGTGGTSGRDEQFF.

The chain combines TRBV11-2 with TRBJ2-5, with D perhaps matching TRBD1 or TRBD2 (7 bases each). This CDR3 has 13 residues. Per germline, CDR1 SGHAT and CDR2 FQNNGV. Trimming pared 11 bases from V and 5 bases from J, leaving 18 bases between. The DNA for the CDR3 is TGTGCCGCAGGGGGGGGCCCTCTCGAGACCCAGTACTTC. It encodes CAAGGGPLETQYF.

The V gene is TRBV5-1, the J gene TRBJ1-4; D gene unclear. This CDR3 contains 16 residues. From germline, CDR1 is SGHRS and CDR2 YFSETQ. The V end was cut by 1 base, the J end by 4 bases, with 14 bases between. The CDR3 spells CASSLNTKAYNEKLFF. The CDR3 region has the DNA TGCGCCAGCAGCTTGAACACGAAGGCCTATAATGAAAAACTGTTTTTT.

This clonotype was seen only a few times. J is TRBJ1-2 and V is TRBV7-2; 7 positions match TRBD1. The CDR3 consists of 14 residues. Trimming removed 5 bases from V and 4 bases from J; junction bases left unmatched: 7. Germline V CDR1 and CDR2: SGHTA, FQGNSA. The CDR3 is CASSPRQGGYGYTF. In DNA form, the CDR3 reads TGTGCCAGCAGCCCTAGACAGGGCGGCTATGGCTACACCTTC.

This clonotype has ten or more counts. The chain is built from TRBV29-1 and TRBJ2-3, with a tentative D call TRBD1 (5 bases). Trimming stripped 0 bases from V and 6 bases from J, with 16 bases between. The CDR3 is made up of 15 amino acids. Germline V gene data show CDR1 as SQVTM and CDR2 as ANQGSEA. CDR3 protein: CSVEERQGTVDTQYF. The CDR3 DNA reads TGCAGCGTTGAAGAAAGGCAGGGAACAGTCGATACGCAGTATTTT.

The chain carries TRBV20-1 and TRBJ2-5; the match to TRBD2 covers 10 bases. The CDR3 loop spans 15 amino acids. Trimming at V came to 5 bases and at J to 5 bases, leaving 11 bases not matched to a gene. Germline V gene data show CDR1 as DFQATT and CDR2 as SNEGSKA (reference sequence). The CDR3 region is CSALPTAGGRETQYF. The CDR3 DNA reads as TGCAGTGCTCTCCCCACAGCGGGGGGGCGCGAGACCCAGTACTTC.

This clonotype was counted between two and nine times. In DNA form, the CDR3 reads TGTGCCAGTAGTAACGCCCAGGGTCCCCAGACCCAGTACTTC. Its protein is CASSNAQGPQTQYF. This chain connects TRBV19 to TRBJ2-5, with D perhaps matching TRBD1 (5 bases). The V and J ends lost 4 bases and 6 bases respectively, with 15 bases between them. The CDR3 extends over 14 amino acids. Germline V gene sequence: CDR1 LNHDA, CDR2 SQIVND (reference sequence).

The chain uses TRBV10-2 and TRBJ2-4; 8 bases align to TRBD2. The CDR3 length is 16 residues. The ends lost 1 base at V and 4 bases at J; junction bases unmatched: 6. The V gene's germline CDR1 is WSHSY and CDR2 SAAADI. In nucleotides, the CDR3 is TGCGCCAGCAGTGAGTTCAGGGCGGGGGGAAAAAACATTCAGTACTTC. This codes for CASSEFRAGGKNIQYF.

Concerning this clonotype itself: The junction and the germline gene differ at one end; a read error may be behind it. This rearrangement joins TRBV4-3 to TRBJ2-3, with 7 bases lining up with TRBD1. CDR1 LGHNA and CDR2 YSLEER come from the germline V gene. CDR3 length: 14 amino acids. CDR3 sequence (DNA): TGCGCCAGCAGCCTTGGACGAGGGACAGATACGCAGTGTTTT. It codes for CASSLGRGTDTQCF.

The CDR3 here is CAGSKRAGTRSNEQFF. CDR3 nucleotide sequence: TGTGCCGGCAGCAAAAGGGCCGGGACTAGGAGCAATGAGCAGTTCTTC. The chain is built from TRBV21-1 and TRBJ2-1; the table names TRBD2, a call not compared with the DNA. TRBV21-1 is marked as a pseudogene. The CDR3 contains 16 residues.

There are many counts of this clonotype. The rearrangement uses TRBV5-1 and TRBJ2-4, with a possible D match to TRBD2 (5 bases). Trimming left V 0 bases short and J 8 bases short, with 9 bases between. This CDR3 is 13 amino acids long. Per germline, CDR1 SGHRS and CDR2 YFSETQ. CDR3 residues: CASSLVGEDIQYF. The CDR3 region has the DNA TGCGCCAGCAGCTTGGTCGGGGAAGACATTCAGTACTTC.

Turning to this clonotype: A read error may explain this, as a much larger clone is one base away. The V gene is TRBV6-5, the J gene TRBJ2-1, with D possibly TRBD1 on 5 matching bases. Germline loops: CDR1 MNHEY, CDR2 SVGAGI. The length of the CDR3 is 14 residues. Here the CDR3 DNA reads TGTGCCTGCAGTTACCGAGACAGCTACAATGAGCAGTTCTTC. It yields the protein CACSYRDSYNEQFF.

This sequence joins TRBV6-1 and TRBJ2-7, with 7 bases that match TRBD1. The CDR3 consists of 17 residues. Per the germline V gene, CDR1 is MNHNS and CDR2 is SASEGT. J gave up 7 bases and V 10 bases, and 25 bases lay outside the gene matches. CDR3 amino acids: CAIIPGIGQESLGEQYF. CDR3 nucleotides: TGTGCCATCATCCCAGGGATTGGACAGGAAAGTTTGGGGGAGCAGTACTTC.